This TCR beta chain was recovered during a study of TIL therapy for anti-PD-1-resistant metastatic lung cancer. Sequencing used immunoSEQ v3. Libraries were prepared by immunoSEQ multiplex PCR; TCRdb keeps only in-frame clonotypes and omits some of them. The table records 55,000 to 65,000 clones, around 67% of them present only once. Time point meaning: pre-treatment sample, taken before nivolumab and TIL therapy. Trimming removed 3 bases at V and 10 bases at J, with 12 bases between. This CDR3 has 12 amino acids. The sequence was obtained from a person aged 25-79 years with non-small cell lung cancer. The source material was blood, sampled at baseline. The V call is TRBV23-1, the J call TRBJ2-5; D is unclear. TRBV23-1 is an open reading frame, and its role is uncertain. Written as DNA, the CDR3 is TGCGCCAGCAGTCAGGTACACCAGAGCCAGTACTTC. This codes for CASSQVHQSQYF.